This section outlines one TCR beta chain sequence together with its context. This sample is drawn from a study of blood T cell repertoires in COVID-19. Per germline, CDR1 LNHDA and CDR2 SQIVND (reference sequence). V lost 4 bases, J lost 4 bases, and 16 bases lay in between. The CDR3 extends over 15 amino acids. How the authors handled the data: Reference gene primer amplification yielded estimated nucleated cell counts. Clones were sequenced by immunoSEQ multiplex PCR, and TCRdb holds only the in-frame ones, with some missing. V and J calls and clone size are copied from that table; D and trimming were computed from the DNA. The sample yields under 70,000 clones, roughly 89% seen once.

The chain couples TRBV19 to TRBJ2-5; D might be TRBD1 (5 bases). The clonotype was recovered from a woman in her sixties or seventies with COVID-19, enrolled during active disease. Sequencing was done on a sample of peripheral blood. This chain's CDR3 is CASSTPLQGTETQYF. CDR3 DNA: TGTGCCAGTAGTACCCCCCTCCAGGGTACAGAGACCCAGTACTTC.